The TCR beta chain under discussion was sequenced for a study of molecular identifiers for immune sequencing clone quantification. This clonotype was counted a few times. With RNA at 10%, 30% or 50%, naive CD8 libraries came from around 20,000 to 1,000,000 sorted cells. Sorting defined naive CD8 T cells as CD8+CD4-CCR7+CD45RA+. As previously described, bulk TCR libraries were made using listed TCR primers. TCRdb reprocessed the PCR reads via MiXCR and lists one record per CDR3 protein. The sample carries about half a million distinct CDR3 sequences, around 25% recorded once. Trimming cost V 3 bases and J 1 base, with 12 bases left between them. Germline CDR1 LNHDA, CDR2 SQIVND (reference sequence). The CDR3 runs to 15 residues.

Sequencing used naive CD8+ T cells from blood, with Jurkat cell RNA spiked in. Subset reported: FACS-sorted CD8+CD4-CCR7+CD45RA+ naive T cells. The chain has TRBV19 and TRBJ2-5; a possible D gene is TRBD1 (5 bases). The receptor was isolated from a human donor in good health. Some libraries in this study had Jurkat cell RNA spiked in. CDR3 sequence: CASSISVQVQETQYF. Written as DNA, the CDR3 is TGTGCCAGTAGTATTTCGGTACAGGTCCAAGAGACCCAGTACTTC.